The text below deals with one T cell receptor (beta chain). This sample was taken from a study of blood T cell repertoires in COVID-19. Profiled with immunoSEQ multiplex PCR; TCRdb holds only in-frame clones, not every one. The table lists nearly 350,000 clones, about 90% of them singletons. Germline CDR1 SGHTA, CDR2 FQGNSA. V was trimmed by 5 bases and J by 7 bases, leaving 17 bases between them. The CDR3 is made up of 14 amino acids. The receptor's source is a woman under 30 who had recovered from COVID-19. Sample: peripheral blood. This chain connects TRBV7-2 to TRBJ1-2; D remains unclear. CDR3 in amino acids: CASSPRGGFAGYTF. In DNA, the CDR3 is TGTGCCAGCAGCCCCCGAGGTGGGTTCGCTGGCTACACCTTC.